These 5 T cell receptor beta chains were sequenced from one sample in a study of blood T cell repertoires in COVID-19. Some clones are missing from TCRdb's copy, which holds only in-frame ones; the method was immunoSEQ multiplex PCR. In the table there are around 380,000 clones, around 87% of which are singletons. The specimen sequenced was PBMCs or T cells enriched from blood (not recorded which). These receptors were collected from a man aged 25 to 45 who had recovered from COVID-19.

In its sample, this clone was seen once. The chain has TRBV4-1 and TRBJ2-1, with no clear D. V lost 2 bases to trimming and J lost 2 bases, with 7 bases between them. Germline V lookup: CDR1 MGHRA, CDR2 YSYEKL. This CDR3 is 14 amino acids long. Here the CDR3 reads CASSQTETYNEQFF. CDR3 coding DNA: TGCGCCAGCAGCCAAACGGAGACCTACAATGAGCAGTTCTTC.

The chain recombines TRBV4-1 with TRBJ1-1, with 8 bases that match TRBD1. J was trimmed by 1 base and V by 1 base; bases with no gene match: 11. From germline, CDR1 is MGHRA and CDR2 YSYEKL. CDR3 length: 18 amino acids. The CDR3 protein is CASSQARLGTGGNTEAFF. CDR3 DNA: TGCGCCAGCAGCCAAGCGAGGTTAGGAACAGGGGGGAACACTGAAGCTTTCTTT.

V is TRBV7-8 and J is TRBJ2-5; weak D call: TRBD2 (5 bases). This CDR3 spans 16 amino acids. V lost 1 base to trimming and J lost 0 bases, with 12 bases between them. Germline CDR1 is SGHVS and CDR2 is FQNEAQ. The DNA for the CDR3 is TGTGCCAGCAGCTTAGTTCGAGCGGCGTACCAAGAGACCCAGTACTTC. It yields the protein CASSLVRAAYQETQYF.

This chain joins TRBV6-1 and TRBJ1-5, with TRBD1 identical over 8 bases. V was pared by 4 bases and J by 3 bases, with 11 bases of the junction left unmatched. This CDR3 spans 17 amino acids. The germline gives CDR1 MNHNS, CDR2 SASEGT. The CDR3 DNA reads as TGTGCCAGCAGTGGAGCAGGGACCAGGGGGCTCAATCAGCCCCAGCATTTT. The encoded protein is CASSGAGTRGLNQPQHF.

The chain joins TRBV7-2 to TRBJ1-2; unclear D gene. The CDR3 covers 13 residues. V lost 2 bases and J lost 8, with 12 bases in between. Germline V lookup: CDR1 SGHTA, CDR2 FQGNSA. CDR3 sequence reads: CASSLIRENGYTF. CDR3 sequence (DNA): TGTGCCAGCAGCTTAATAAGAGAAAACGGCTACACCTTC. Full variable domain (outside the CDR3, taken from reference TRBV7-2 and TRBJ1-2): GAGVSQSPSNKVTEKGKDVELRCDPISGHTALYWYRQSLGQGLEFLIYFQGNSAPDKSGLPSDRFSAERTGGSVSTLTIQRTQQEDSAVYLCASSLIRENGYTFGSGTRLTVV.